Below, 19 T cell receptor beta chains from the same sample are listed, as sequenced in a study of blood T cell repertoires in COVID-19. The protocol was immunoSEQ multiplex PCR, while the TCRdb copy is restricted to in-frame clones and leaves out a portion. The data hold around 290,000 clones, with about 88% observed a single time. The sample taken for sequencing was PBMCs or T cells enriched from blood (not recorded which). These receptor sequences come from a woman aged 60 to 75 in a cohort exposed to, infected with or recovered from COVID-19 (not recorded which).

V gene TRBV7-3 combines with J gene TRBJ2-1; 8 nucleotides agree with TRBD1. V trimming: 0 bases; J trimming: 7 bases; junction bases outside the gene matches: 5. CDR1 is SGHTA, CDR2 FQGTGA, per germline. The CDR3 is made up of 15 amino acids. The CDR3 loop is CASSLTLDRANEQFF. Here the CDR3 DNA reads TGTGCCAGCAGCTTAACGCTGGACAGGGCAAATGAGCAGTTCTTC. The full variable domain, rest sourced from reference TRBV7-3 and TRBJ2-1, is GAGVSQTPSNKVTEKGKYVELRCDPISGHTALYWYRQSLGQGPEFLIYFQGTGAADDSGLPNDRFFAVRPEGSVSTLKIQRTERGDSAVYLCASSLTLDRANEQFFGPGTRLTVL.

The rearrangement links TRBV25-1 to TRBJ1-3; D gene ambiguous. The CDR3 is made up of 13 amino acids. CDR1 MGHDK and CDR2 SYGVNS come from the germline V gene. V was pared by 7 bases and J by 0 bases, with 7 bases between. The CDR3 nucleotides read TGTGCCAGCACGACATACTCTGGAAACACCATATATTTT. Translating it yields CASTTYSGNTIYF.

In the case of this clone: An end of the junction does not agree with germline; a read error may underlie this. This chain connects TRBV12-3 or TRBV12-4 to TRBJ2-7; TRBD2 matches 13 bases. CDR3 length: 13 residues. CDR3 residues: CASSRLAGGPRVF. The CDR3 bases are TGTGCCAGCAGTAGACTAGCGGGAGGCCCCCGGGTCTTC.

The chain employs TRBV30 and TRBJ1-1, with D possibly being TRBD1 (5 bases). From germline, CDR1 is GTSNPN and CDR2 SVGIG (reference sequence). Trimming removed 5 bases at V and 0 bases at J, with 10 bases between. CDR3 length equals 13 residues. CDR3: CAWARQLNTEAFF. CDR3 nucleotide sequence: TGTGCCTGGGCTCGACAGTTGAACACTGAAGCTTTCTTT.

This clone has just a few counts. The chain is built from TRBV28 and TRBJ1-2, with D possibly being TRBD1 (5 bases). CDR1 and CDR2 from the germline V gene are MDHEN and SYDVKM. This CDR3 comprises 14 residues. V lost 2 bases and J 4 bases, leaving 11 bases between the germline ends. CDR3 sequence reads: CASSLVGVGYGYTF. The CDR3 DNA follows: TGTGCCAGCAGTTTAGTAGGGGTTGGCTATGGCTACACCTTC.

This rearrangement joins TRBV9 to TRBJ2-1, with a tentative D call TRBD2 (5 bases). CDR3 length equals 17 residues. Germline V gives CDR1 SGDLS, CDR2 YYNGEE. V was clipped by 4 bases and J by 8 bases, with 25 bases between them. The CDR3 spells CASSIVESYNLGDEQFF. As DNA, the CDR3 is TGTGCCAGCAGCATCGTAGAGAGTTATAATCTGGGAGATGAGCAGTTCTTC.

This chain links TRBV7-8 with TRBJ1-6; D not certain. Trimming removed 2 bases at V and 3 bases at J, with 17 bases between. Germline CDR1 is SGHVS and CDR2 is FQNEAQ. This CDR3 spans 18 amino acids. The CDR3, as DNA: TGTGCCAGCAGCTTAAATTTCGGGAAAGGGCTCTATAATTCACCCCTCCACTTT. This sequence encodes CASSLNFGKGLYNSPLHF. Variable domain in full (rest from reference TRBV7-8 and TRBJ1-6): GAGVSQSPRYKVAKRGQDVALRCDPISGHVSLFWYQQALGQGPEFLTYFQNEAQLDKSGLPSDRFFAERPEGSVSTLKIQRTQQEDSAVYLCASSLNFGKGLYNSPLHFGNGTRLTVT.

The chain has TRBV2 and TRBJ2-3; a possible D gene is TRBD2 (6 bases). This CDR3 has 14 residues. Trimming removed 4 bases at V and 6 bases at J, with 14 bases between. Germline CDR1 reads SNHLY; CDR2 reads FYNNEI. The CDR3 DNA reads TGTGCCAGCAGTGTGGGCGGGGTCCCCGATACGCAGTATTTT. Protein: CASSVGGVPDTQYF.

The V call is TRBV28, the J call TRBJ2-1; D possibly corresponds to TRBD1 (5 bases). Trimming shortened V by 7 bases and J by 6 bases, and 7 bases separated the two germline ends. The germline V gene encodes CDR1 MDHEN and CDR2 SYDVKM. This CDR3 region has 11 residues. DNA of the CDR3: TGTGCCAGCACCGACAGCAATGAGCAGTTCTTC. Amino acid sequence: CASTDSNEQFF.

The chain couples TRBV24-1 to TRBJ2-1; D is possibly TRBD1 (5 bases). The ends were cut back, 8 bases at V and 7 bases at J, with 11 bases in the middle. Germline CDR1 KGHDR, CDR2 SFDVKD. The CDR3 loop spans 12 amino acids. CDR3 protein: CATKGWGNEQFF. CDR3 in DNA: TGTGCCACCAAGGGGTGGGGAAATGAGCAGTTCTTC.

CDR3 sequence reads: CASSRAFGVNEQYF. As DNA, the CDR3 is TGTGCCAGCTCACGGGCGTTCGGCGTTAACGAGCAGTACTTC. The chain uses TRBV18 and TRBJ2-7; D ambiguous. This CDR3 has 14 residues. Trimming cost V 4 bases and J 5 bases, with 15 bases left between them. Germline values: CDR1 KGHSH, CDR2 LQKENI.

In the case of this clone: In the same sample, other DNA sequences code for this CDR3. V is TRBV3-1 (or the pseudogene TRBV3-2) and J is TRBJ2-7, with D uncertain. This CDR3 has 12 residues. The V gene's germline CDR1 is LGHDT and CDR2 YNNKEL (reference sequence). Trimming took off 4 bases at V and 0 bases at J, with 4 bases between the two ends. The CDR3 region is CASSLSSYEQYF. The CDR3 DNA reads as TGTGCCAGCAGCCTGAGCTCCTACGAGCAGTACTTC.

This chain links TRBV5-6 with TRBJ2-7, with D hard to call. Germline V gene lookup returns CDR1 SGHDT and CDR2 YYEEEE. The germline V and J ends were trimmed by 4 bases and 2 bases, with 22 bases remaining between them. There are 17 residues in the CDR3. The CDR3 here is CASSTRGVGSNPYEQYF. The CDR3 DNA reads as TGTGCCAGCAGCACCCGAGGCGTCGGATCGAACCCCTACGAGCAGTACTTC.

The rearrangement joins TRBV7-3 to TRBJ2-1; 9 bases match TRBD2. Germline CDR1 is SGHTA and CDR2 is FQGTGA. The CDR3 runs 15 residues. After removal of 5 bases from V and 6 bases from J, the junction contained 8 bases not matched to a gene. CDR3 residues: CASSPRGRAGNEQFF. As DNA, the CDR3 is TGTGCCAGCAGCCCGCGCGGGAGGGCGGGCAATGAGCAGTTCTTC.

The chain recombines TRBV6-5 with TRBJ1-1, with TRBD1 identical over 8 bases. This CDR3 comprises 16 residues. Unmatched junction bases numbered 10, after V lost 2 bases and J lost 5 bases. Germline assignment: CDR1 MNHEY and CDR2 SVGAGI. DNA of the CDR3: TGTGCCAGCAGTTACAGCGGCGCAGGGGGCTATACTGAAGCTTTCTTT. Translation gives CASSYSGAGGYTEAFF.

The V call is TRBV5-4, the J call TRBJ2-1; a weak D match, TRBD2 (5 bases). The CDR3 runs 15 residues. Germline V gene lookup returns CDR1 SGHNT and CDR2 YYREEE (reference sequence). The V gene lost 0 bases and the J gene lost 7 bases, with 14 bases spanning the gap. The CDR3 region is CASSLAPAVTNEQFF. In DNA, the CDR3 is TGTGCCAGCAGCTTGGCCCCAGCGGTTACGAATGAGCAGTTCTTC.

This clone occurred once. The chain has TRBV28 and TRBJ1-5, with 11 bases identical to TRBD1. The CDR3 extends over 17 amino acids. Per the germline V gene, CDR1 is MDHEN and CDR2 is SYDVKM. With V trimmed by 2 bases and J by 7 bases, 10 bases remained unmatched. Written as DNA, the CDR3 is TGTGCCAGCAGTTTAGCCGGGACAGGGGGGCGGATACAGCCCCAGCATTTT. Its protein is CASSLAGTGGRIQPQHF.

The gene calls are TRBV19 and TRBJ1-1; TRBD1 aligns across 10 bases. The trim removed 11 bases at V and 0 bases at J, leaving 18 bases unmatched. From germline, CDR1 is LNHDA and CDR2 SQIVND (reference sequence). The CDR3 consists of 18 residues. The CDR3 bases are TGTGCCGGAGGGACAGGGGAATTTGAAGTTAGGGTGAACACTGAAGCTTTCTTT. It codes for CAGGTGEFEVRVNTEAFF.

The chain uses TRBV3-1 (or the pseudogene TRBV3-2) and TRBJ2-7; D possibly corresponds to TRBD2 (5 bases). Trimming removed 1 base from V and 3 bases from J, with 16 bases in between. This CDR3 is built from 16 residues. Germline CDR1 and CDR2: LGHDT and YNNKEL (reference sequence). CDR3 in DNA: TGTGCCAGCAGCCAAGGGTTGGCTCTAGCCTACTACGAGCAGTACTTC. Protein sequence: CASSQGLALAYYEQYF.